These 12 T cell receptor beta chains share one sample of origin, sequenced in a study of T cells of healthy individuals. TCRdb reprocessed the 5' RACE reads via MiXCR and lists one record per CDR3 protein. The profile covers about 96,000 distinct CDR3 sequences, with 17% appearing a single time and around 6.4% taken by the ten largest. The source is a human donor in good health.

There are many counts of this clonotype. The J gene is TRBJ2-1, the V gene TRBV20-1; 13 bases line up with TRBD2. Trimming removed 4 bases from V and 1 base from J; junction bases left unmatched: 7. Germline V gene sequence: CDR1 DFQATT, CDR2 SNEGSKA (reference sequence). This CDR3 contains 17 residues. Here the CDR3 DNA reads TGCAGTGCTAAACGGACTAGCGGGAGACGGTCCTACAATGAGCAGTTCTTC. Encoded protein: CSAKRTSGRRSYNEQFF.

This clonotype has at least ten counts. J is TRBJ1-1 and V is TRBV3-1; 12 positions match TRBD1. Losses at the gene ends were 0 bases for V and 10 bases for J; bases not matched to a gene: 6. This CDR3 comprises 15 residues. Germline CDR1 reads LGHDT; CDR2 reads YNNKEL (reference sequence). CDR3 DNA sequence: TGTGCCAGCAGCCAAGAAGCGGGACAGGGGGCCGGAGCTTTCTTT. Translation: CASSQEAGQGAGAFF.

The chain employs TRBV3-2 and TRBJ2-1. TRBV3-2 is classified as a pseudogene. The CDR3 covers 14 residues. CDR3 protein: CASRRFKKGNEQFF. CDR3 sequence (DNA): TGTGCCAGCAGGCGTTTTAAAAAAGGGAATGAGCAGTTCTTC.

The chain uses TRBV10-3 and TRBJ2-5, with 9 bases identical to TRBD1. Germline V lookup: CDR1 ENHRY, CDR2 SYGVKD. The CDR3 extends over 13 amino acids. The J segment lost 5 bases and the V segment lost 6 bases, leaving 4 bases of the junction unmatched. The CDR3 loop reads CAIRGQGMETQYF. The CDR3, as DNA: TGTGCCATCAGGGGACAGGGAATGGAGACCCAGTACTTC.

This clonotype was seen at least ten times. The V gene is TRBV29-1, the J gene TRBJ2-5; D is unresolved. V shed 5 bases and J shed 5 bases, with 15 bases lying between them. Germline V lookup: CDR1 SQVTM, CDR2 ANQGSEA. This CDR3 comprises 13 residues. The CDR3 sequence: CSVTTSGRETQYF. The CDR3 DNA follows: TGCAGCGTTACTACGTCAGGCAGGGAGACCCAGTACTTC.

This chain connects TRBV7-2 to TRBJ1-5; TRBD1 is a possible D gene (5 bases). Trimming removed 5 bases from V and 6 bases from J, with 11 bases in between. CDR3 size: 13 residues. Germline-derived CDR1 and CDR2 are SGHTA and FQGNSA. CDR3 sequence: CASSRGGTQPQHF. The CDR3, as DNA: TGTGCCAGCAGCCGGGGGGGTACTCAGCCCCAGCATTTT.

V gene TRBV20-1 combines with J gene TRBJ2-3; weak D call: TRBD2 (5 bases). V was pared by 5 bases and J by 1 base, with 16 bases between. The length of the CDR3 is 15 residues. In germline, CDR1 is DFQATT, CDR2 SNEGSKA (reference sequence). The DNA of the CDR3 is TGCAGTGCTGTTCAAGCCAAGAGGGGCACAGATACGCAGTATTTT. This gives the protein CSAVQAKRGTDTQYF.

This clonotype was counted a few times. The rearrangement links TRBV28 to TRBJ2-3; D tentatively reads TRBD1 or TRBD2 (5 bases each). Trimming took 6 bases from V and 2 from J, leaving 12 bases between them. The CDR3 loop spans 14 amino acids. From germline, CDR1 is MDHEN and CDR2 SYDVKM. The CDR3 DNA sequence: TGTGCCAGCAGCACCGGGACGGCCACAGATACGCAGTATTTT. It encodes CASSTGTATDTQYF.

This clonotype has just a few counts. The J gene is TRBJ2-1, the V gene TRBV7-2, with a tentative D call TRBD2 (6 bases). The V end lost 1 base, the J end lost 0 bases, and 7 bases lay between the germline ends. Germline V gives CDR1 SGHTA, CDR2 FQGNSA. The CDR3 has 15 amino acids. CDR3 coding DNA: TGTGCCAGCAGCTTAGTCGGGGGCTCCTACAATGAGCAGTTCTTC. This encodes CASSLVGGSYNEQFF.

The table lists this clonotype with a count of one. One end of the junction fails to match germline, which may point to a read error. The J gene is TRBJ1-5, the V gene TRBV7-6; 7 bases are a match to TRBD1. The CDR3 consists of 14 residues. The germline V gene encodes CDR1 SGHVS and CDR2 FNYEAQ. The CDR3 bases are TGTGCCAGGAGCTCAGGGGGGGCCAGGCAGCCCCAGCATTTT. Translation: CARSSGGARQPQHF.

The CDR3 DNA sequence: TGTGCCAGCAGCCACGGACAGGGGGGAGAAGTAGATACGCAGTATTTT. This sequence encodes CASSHGQGGEVDTQYF. V gene TRBV7-6 combines with J gene TRBJ2-3; TRBD1 matches 10 bases. Germline V gives CDR1 SGHVS, CDR2 FNYEAQ. V gave up 5 bases and J gave up 5 bases; unmatched junction bases: 10. The CDR3 extends over 16 amino acids.

This clonotype was observed a few times. This sequence joins TRBV4-3 and TRBJ2-5; 12 nucleotides align to TRBD1. V lost 4 bases and J lost 4; bases outside the gene matches: 7. The CDR3 is made up of 16 amino acids. Germline V gene data show CDR1 as LGHNA and CDR2 as YSLEER. DNA of the CDR3: TGCGCCAGCAGCCGGATCGGGACAGGGGGCGGAGAGACCCAGTACTTC. Translation: CASSRIGTGGGETQYF.